Relative to its sample, the clone carrying this T cell receptor beta chain is medium-sized (0.01 to 0.1%). The data were obtained in a study of metastatic and nonmetastatic thyroid tumors. TCRdb used MiXCR to call clones anew from the PCR reads. This sample has 39,000 or so clones, with roughly 45% found just once. There were no patients who had received any treatment before thyroid surgery. CDR3 size: 16 residues. Germline-derived CDR1 and CDR2 are GTSNPN and SVGIG (reference sequence). Trimming cost V 0 bases and J 3 bases, with 17 bases left between them. This chain links TRBV30 with TRBJ1-1, with D perhaps matching TRBD1 (5 bases). The sequencing sample was made of tumor tissue. The sequence came from a male donor with papillary thyroid cancer or a benign thyroid nodule (not recorded which). Some clones in this sample may be carry-over from other donors' samples. CDR3 region: CAWSVSGGYWDTEAFF. Here the CDR3 DNA reads TGTGCCTGGAGTGTTAGTGGGGGGTATTGGGACACTGAAGCTTTCTTT.